The clone carrying this T cell receptor (beta chain) was seen only once. Antigen unknown. Per germline, CDR1 SGHDT and CDR2 YYEEEE. The junction had 10 bases not matched to a gene; V was cut back by 7 bases and J by 8 bases. The CDR3 is made up of 13 amino acids. These data belong to a study of long-term antiretroviral therapy in people with HIV. Study-wide findings and caveats: Repertoires looked antigen-experienced, with only a slight naive shift after ART. Within the repertoire, clones expanded before ART were dominant at all time points. Despite increasing after ART, diversity remained lower than that of transplant donor controls.

Assay version v3.0 of immunoSEQ was used, and it was run at survey level. Roughly 40,000-55,000 T-cell genomes per sample were the sequencing target. The method was immunoSEQ multiplex PCR; TCRdb's version includes in-frame clones alone and lacks a portion of them. The sample contains about 12,000 clones, 65% to 85% of which appear only once. The TCR originated in a man in his forties with HIV. The sequenced sample was unsorted PBMCs, obtained 3.4 years after starting antiretroviral therapy. The gene calls are TRBV5-6 and TRBJ1-2; TRBD1 matches 8 bases. This CDR3 reads CASGDRQGSGYTF. Here the CDR3 DNA reads TGTGCCAGCGGGGATCGACAGGGGAGCGGCTACACCTTC.